These T cell receptor beta chains were read from a single sample in a study of shared clonotypes between healthy human individuals. The repertoire was sequenced with immunoSEQ multiplex PCR; TCRdb's copy has only in-frame clones and lacks some. This table holds 2 million to 3 million clones, roughly 93% found once. What was sequenced was naive CD4+ T cells from PBMCs. Receptors were obtained from a man younger than 35 in good health. Some clones in this sample may be carry-over from other donors' samples. Both conserved end residues are part of each CDR3. A D gene is named only where the DNA matches it firmly. A row's size may be missing; if present it is once, few, many or a size class.

d_call: TRBD2
clone_size: NA
v_call: TRBV7-2
j_call: TRBJ2-5
cdr3_nt: TGTGCCAGCAGCTCGACTAGCGGGAGGCCGGAGACCCAGTACTTC
cdr3_aa: CASSSTSGRPETQYF

d_call: NA
clone_size: NA
v_call: TRBV18
j_call: TRBJ2-7
cdr3_nt: TGTGCCAGCTCACCGTCAACGGGAGTCCTTAGCGAGCAGTACTTC
cdr3_aa: CASSPSTGVLSEQYF

d_call: TRBD2
clone_size: NA
v_call: TRBV28
j_call: TRBJ2-5
cdr3_nt: TGTGCCAGCAGCCGAGGGACTAGGGGACAAGAGACCCAGTACTTC
cdr3_aa: CASSRGTRGQETQYF

d_call: TRBD2
clone_size: once
v_call: TRBV5-1
j_call: TRBJ2-1
cdr3_nt: TGCGCCAGCATAGGGCTAGCGGGAGGTAGTAGTGAGCAGTTCTTC
cdr3_aa: CASIGLAGGSSEQFF

d_call: NA
clone_size: NA
v_call: TRBV27
j_call: TRBJ2-3
cdr3_nt: TGTGCCAGCAGTTTATTGATAAGGGGCGCAGATACGCAGTATTTT
cdr3_aa: CASSLLIRGADTQYF

d_call: NA
clone_size: NA
v_call: TRBV21-1
j_call: TRBJ2-3
cdr3_nt: TGTGCCTGGTGGAGCACAGATACGCAGTATTTT
cdr3_aa: CAWWSTDTQYF

d_call: TRBD1
clone_size: NA
v_call: TRBV7-2
j_call: TRBJ2-1
cdr3_nt: TGTGCCAGCAGCTTACCGGGACAGGGTCGTCATGAGCAGTTCTTC
cdr3_aa: CASSLPGQGRHEQFF

d_call: NA
clone_size: once
v_call: TRBV5-8
j_call: TRBJ1-1
cdr3_nt: TGTGCCAGCAGCTTGGGGGCAGGGAAGGTATCTTTCTTT
cdr3_aa: CASSLGAGKVSFF

d_call: TRBD2
clone_size: NA
v_call: TRBV28
j_call: TRBJ2-4
cdr3_nt: TGTGCTAGCGGGAGAACCGTAGCCAAAAACATTCAGTACTTC
cdr3_aa: CASGRTVAKNIQYF

d_call: NA
clone_size: NA
v_call: TRBV19
j_call: TRBJ2-5
cdr3_nt: TGTGCCAGTAGTATAAGTAGGGCCCAAGAGACCCAGTACTTC
cdr3_aa: CASSISRAQETQYF

d_call: NA
clone_size: NA
v_call: TRBV10-3
j_call: TRBJ1-2
cdr3_nt: TGTGCCATCAGCGGAACTACCGGGGACTTCCCCTATGGCTACACCTTC
cdr3_aa: CAISGTTGDFPYGYTF

d_call: TRBD1
clone_size: NA
v_call: TRBV29-1
j_call: TRBJ1-4
cdr3_nt: TGCAGCGCCCGACAGGGAAGCTTGGAAAAACTGTTTTTT
cdr3_aa: CSARQGSLEKLFF

d_call: TRBD2
clone_size: NA
v_call: TRBV9
j_call: TRBJ2-1
cdr3_nt: TGTGCCAGCAGCGTAGGCCTTGGACTAGCGGACTCCTACAATGAGCAGTTCTTC
cdr3_aa: CASSVGLGLADSYNEQFF

d_call: NA
clone_size: NA
v_call: TRBV6-6
j_call: TRBJ1-6
cdr3_nt: TGTGCCAGCAGTCGGATGTCCTATAATTCACCCCTCCACTTT
cdr3_aa: CASSRMSYNSPLHF

d_call: NA
clone_size: NA
v_call: TRBV6-6
j_call: TRBJ2-1
cdr3_nt: TGTGCCAGCAGTTCACCGGGACGTCCCAACACTGAGCAGTTCTTC
cdr3_aa: CASSSPGRPNTEQFF

d_call: NA
clone_size: once
v_call: TRBV2
j_call: TRBJ1-2
cdr3_nt: TGTGCCAGCAGTTCGGCCCAAAGGACGGCTGATGGCTACACCTTC
cdr3_aa: CASSSAQRTADGYTF

d_call: NA
clone_size: few
v_call: TRBV5-4
j_call: TRBJ1-1
cdr3_nt: TGTGCCAGCAGCTTGATGGCAGGGAACACTGAAGCTTTCTTT
cdr3_aa: CASSLMAGNTEAFF

d_call: NA
clone_size: NA
v_call: TRBV6-1
j_call: TRBJ2-7
cdr3_nt: TGTGCCAGCAGTGAGCGAGTTGGGGAATTATACGAGCAGTACTTC
cdr3_aa: CASSERVGELYEQYF

d_call: TRBD1
clone_size: NA
v_call: TRBV29-1
j_call: TRBJ2-7
cdr3_nt: TGCAGCGTTGCGGGACAGGGGAATCCTGAGCAGTACTTC
cdr3_aa: CSVAGQGNPEQYF

d_call: NA
clone_size: NA
v_call: TRBV6-5
j_call: TRBJ2-7
cdr3_nt: TGTGCCAGCAGTTACTCGGAGGCATATCCCTACGAGCAGTACTTC
cdr3_aa: CASSYSEAYPYEQYF

d_call: NA
clone_size: NA
v_call: TRBV14
j_call: TRBJ2-3
cdr3_nt: TGTGCCAGCAGCCAAGATGGCCCAACATATACGCAGTATTTT
cdr3_aa: CASSQDGPTYTQYF

d_call: TRBD1
clone_size: once
v_call: TRBV10-3
j_call: TRBJ1-3
cdr3_nt: TGTGCCATCAGTGAGTTTCTGCCCAGGGGGCCAGGAAACACCATATATTTT
cdr3_aa: CAISEFLPRGPGNTIYF

d_call: NA
clone_size: NA
v_call: TRBV7-2
j_call: TRBJ2-5
cdr3_nt: TGTGCCAGCACCCAGGGAATCCAAGAGACCCAGTACTTC
cdr3_aa: CASTQGIQETQYF

d_call: TRBD1
clone_size: NA
v_call: TRBV18
j_call: TRBJ1-1
cdr3_nt: TGTGCCAGCTCACCTACGACAGGGGACACTGAAGCTTTCTTT
cdr3_aa: CASSPTTGDTEAFF

d_call: NA
clone_size: NA
v_call: TRBV4-3
j_call: TRBJ1-5
cdr3_nt: TGCGCCAGCAGCCAAGATCGGCGCACAGGGCCTAAGCCCCAGCATTTT
cdr3_aa: CASSQDRRTGPKPQHF

d_call: NA
clone_size: NA
v_call: TRBV19
j_call: TRBJ2-2
cdr3_nt: TGTGCCAGTAGTATGGAGGATTCCACCGGGGAGCTGTTTTTT
cdr3_aa: CASSMEDSTGELFF

d_call: NA
clone_size: NA
v_call: TRBV2
j_call: TRBJ2-2
cdr3_nt: TGTGCCAGCTCCGGGAGATCCCCTCCCACCGGGGAGCTGTTTTTT
cdr3_aa: CASSGRSPPTGELFF

d_call: NA
clone_size: NA
v_call: TRBV15
j_call: TRBJ2-5
cdr3_nt: TGTGCCACCAGCCAAAATCGGGAGACCCAGTACTTC
cdr3_aa: CATSQNRETQYF

d_call: NA
clone_size: NA
v_call: TRBV28
j_call: TRBJ2-7
cdr3_nt: TGTGCCAGCAGTCAAACGGGGGATGAGCAGTACTTC
cdr3_aa: CASSQTGDEQYF

d_call: NA
clone_size: NA
v_call: TRBV7-2
j_call: TRBJ2-5
cdr3_nt: TGTGCCAGCAGCTTAGCTAGCTCGGAGACCCAGTACTTC
cdr3_aa: CASSLASSETQYF

d_call: TRBD1
clone_size: NA
v_call: TRBV2
j_call: TRBJ2-2
cdr3_nt: TGTGCCAGCAGCGGAGGGACAGGGGCCACCGGGGAGCTGTTTTTT
cdr3_aa: CASSGGTGATGELFF

d_call: TRBD2
clone_size: NA
v_call: TRBV7-2
j_call: TRBJ2-2
cdr3_nt: TGTGCCAGCAGCTCCCGGACTAGCGGGAAGGCCGGGGAGCTGTTTTTT
cdr3_aa: CASSSRTSGKAGELFF

d_call: NA
clone_size: NA
v_call: TRBV18
j_call: TRBJ1-4
cdr3_nt: TGTGCCAGCTCTCGTCAGAGGACTAATGAAAAACTGTTTTTT
cdr3_aa: CASSRQRTNEKLFF

d_call: NA
clone_size: NA
v_call: TRBV28
j_call: TRBJ1-1
cdr3_nt: TGTGCCAGCAGCTGGGAGGGGGGCAGGCTGACAACTGAAGCTTTCTTT
cdr3_aa: CASSWEGGRLTTEAFF

d_call: NA
clone_size: NA
v_call: TRBV30
j_call: TRBJ2-7
cdr3_nt: TGTGCCTGGACTCGTTCAGGGGGACTTTCTTTC
cdr3_aa: CAWTRSGGLSF

d_call: TRBD2
clone_size: NA
v_call: TRBV2
j_call: TRBJ2-1
cdr3_nt: TGTGCCGCCGGACTAGCGGGAGGGATGCTCTTC
cdr3_aa: CAAGLAGGMLF

d_call: NA
clone_size: NA
v_call: TRBV2
j_call: TRBJ2-1
cdr3_nt: TGTGCCAGCAGTGAAGGGGTCGGGCAGTTCTTC
cdr3_aa: CASSEGVGQFF

d_call: TRBD1
clone_size: NA
v_call: TRBV29-1
j_call: TRBJ1-2
cdr3_nt: TGCAGCGTTAGCACAGGGGGCGACTATGGCTACACCTTC
cdr3_aa: CSVSTGGDYGYTF

d_call: TRBD1
clone_size: NA
v_call: TRBV19
j_call: TRBJ2-7
cdr3_nt: TGTGCCAGTAGTACCCGCGGACAGGGGGCCCTTTCGGGCGAGCAGTACTTC
cdr3_aa: CASSTRGQGALSGEQYF

d_call: TRBD1
clone_size: NA
v_call: TRBV9
j_call: TRBJ2-5
cdr3_nt: TGTGCCAGCAGACGTTGGGACAGGAACTTTCAAGAGACCCAGTACTTC
cdr3_aa: CASRRWDRNFQETQYF

d_call: TRBD2
clone_size: NA
v_call: TRBV5-5
j_call: TRBJ2-5
cdr3_nt: TGTGCCAGCAGCTTAGGGGGACTAGAAGAGACCCAGTACTTC
cdr3_aa: CASSLGGLEETQYF

d_call: TRBD1
clone_size: NA
v_call: TRBV28
j_call: TRBJ1-5
cdr3_nt: TGTGCCAGCAGTTTATCCGGGACAGGGTTCTTAGGGCCCCAGCATTTT
cdr3_aa: CASSLSGTGFLGPQHF